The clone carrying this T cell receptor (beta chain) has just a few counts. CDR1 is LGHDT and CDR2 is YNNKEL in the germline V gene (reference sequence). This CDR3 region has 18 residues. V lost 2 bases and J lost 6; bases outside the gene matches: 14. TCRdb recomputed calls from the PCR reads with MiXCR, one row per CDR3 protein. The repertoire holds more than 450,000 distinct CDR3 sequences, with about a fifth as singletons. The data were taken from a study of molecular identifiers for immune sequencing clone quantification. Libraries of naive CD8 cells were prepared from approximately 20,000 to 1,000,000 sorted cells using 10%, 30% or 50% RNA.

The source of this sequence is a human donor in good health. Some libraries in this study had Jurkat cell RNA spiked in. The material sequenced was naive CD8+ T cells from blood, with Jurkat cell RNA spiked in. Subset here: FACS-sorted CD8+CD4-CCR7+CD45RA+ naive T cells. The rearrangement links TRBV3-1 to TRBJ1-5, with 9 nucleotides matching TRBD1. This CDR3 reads CASSQSVYGGTGSQPQHF. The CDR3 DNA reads TGTGCCAGCAGCCAAAGCGTATACGGAGGGACAGGGAGTCAGCCCCAGCATTTT.